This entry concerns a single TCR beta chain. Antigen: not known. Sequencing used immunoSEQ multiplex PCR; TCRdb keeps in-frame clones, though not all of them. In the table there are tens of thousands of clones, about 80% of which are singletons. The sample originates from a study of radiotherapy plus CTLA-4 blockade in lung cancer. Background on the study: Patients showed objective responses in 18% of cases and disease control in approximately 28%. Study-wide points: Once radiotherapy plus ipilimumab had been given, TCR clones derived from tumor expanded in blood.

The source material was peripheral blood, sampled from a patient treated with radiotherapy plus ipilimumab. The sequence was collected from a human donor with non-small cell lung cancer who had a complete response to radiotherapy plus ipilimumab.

The CDR3 region is CASSLSGDYTNEKLFF. The CDR3 DNA sequence: TGTGCCAGCAGTTTATCCGGGGACTACACTAATGAAAAACTGTTTTTT. The chain combines TRBV25-1 with TRBJ1-4, with D maybe TRBD1 (5 bases). The CDR3 is made up of 16 amino acids. V lost 5 bases and J lost 2, with 15 bases in between. Germline V lookup: CDR1 MGHDK, CDR2 SYGVNS.